The T cell receptor beta chain described here comes from a study of molecular identifiers for immune sequencing clone quantification. Trimming removed 5 bases from V and 12 bases from J, with 15 bases in between. Germline CDR1 SGHDT, CDR2 YYEEEE. The CDR3 spans 13 residues. From the PCR reads, TCRdb called clonotypes with MiXCR, one entry per CDR3 protein. Of 600,000 to 650,000 distinct CDR3 sequences listed, less than 20% are singletons. The source of this sequence is a human donor in good health. Some libraries in this study had Jurkat cell RNA spiked in. Sequenced: naive CD8+ T cells from blood, with Jurkat cell RNA spiked in. Subset specified: FACS-sorted CD8+CD4-CCR7+CD45RA+ naive T cells. The V call is TRBV5-6, the J call TRBJ1-6, with no clear D. The CDR3 region is CASSADSTLPLHF. The CDR3 region has the DNA TGTGCCAGCAGTGCGGACTCTACTCTACCCCTCCACTTT.